Listed below are T cell receptor beta chains from one sample, sequenced in a study of T-cell reconstitution after alpha-beta-depleted transplantation in children. TCRdb re-analysed the PCR reads in MiXCR, keeping a single row per CDR3 protein. In the table there are around 700,000 distinct CDR3 sequences, roughly 14% of which are singletons. This specimen consisted of PBMCs, obtained before TCRalphabeta/CD19-depleted stem cell transplant. The receptors derive from a girl aged 2-15 years with congenital amegakaryocytic thrombocytopenia, due to receive a stem cell transplant. Both conserved end residues are part of each CDR3. Each record gives: V gene, J gene, clone size, D gene, CDR3 protein, CDR3 DNA. The D gene is left open where the match is weak. Clone size is shown for a subset of rows, as once, few, many or a class of expanded clone.

V gene: TRBV5-1
J gene: TRBJ2-5
clone size: few
D gene: NA
CDR3 protein: CASRVTGNQETQYF
CDR3 DNA: TGCGCCAGCAGGGTCACAGGGAACCAAGAGACCCAGTACTTC

V gene: TRBV4-1
J gene: TRBJ2-1
clone size: many
D gene: NA
CDR3 protein: CASSHEPGRNNEQFF
CDR3 DNA: TGCGCCAGCAGCCATGAGCCGGGGAGGAACAATGAGCAGTTCTTC

V gene: TRBV5-1
J gene: TRBJ2-3
clone size: once
D gene: TRBD1
CDR3 protein: CASSADRGEDTQYF
CDR3 DNA: TGCGCCAGCAGCGCGGACAGGGGGGAGGATACGCAGTATTTT

V gene: TRBV5-1
J gene: TRBJ2-3
clone size: NA
D gene: NA
CDR3 protein: CASSLGDILTDTQYF
CDR3 DNA: TGCGCCAGCAGCTTGGGGGACATACTCACAGATACGCAGTATTTT

V gene: TRBV28
J gene: TRBJ1-2
clone size: few
D gene: NA
CDR3 protein: CASSFAGGADYGYTF
CDR3 DNA: TGTGCCAGCAGCTTTGCCGGGGGGGCTGACTATGGCTACACCTTC

V gene: TRBV20-1
J gene: TRBJ2-7
clone size: NA
D gene: TRBD2
CDR3 protein: CSASGGFAYEQYF
CDR3 DNA: TGCAGTGCTAGCGGGGGGTTTGCCTACGAGCAGTACTTC

V gene: TRBV20-1
J gene: TRBJ2-3
clone size: many
D gene: NA
CDR3 protein: CSAALDSRTDTQYF
CDR3 DNA: TGCAGTGCGGCACTGGACAGCCGCACAGATACGCAGTATTTT

V gene: TRBV20-1
J gene: TRBJ2-1
clone size: many
D gene: NA
CDR3 protein: CSPGRSSYNEQFF
CDR3 DNA: TGCAGTCCTGGTAGGTCCTCCTACAATGAGCAGTTCTTC

V gene: TRBV12-5
J gene: TRBJ2-7
clone size: NA
D gene: TRBD2
CDR3 protein: CASGLPLGRMTTSGKYEQYF
CDR3 DNA: TGTGCTAGTGGTTTACCCCTCGGTCGGATGACCACTAGCGGGAAGTACGAGCAGTACTTC

V gene: TRBV20-1
J gene: TRBJ2-7
clone size: few
D gene: TRBD2
CDR3 protein: CSAEGGARYEQYF
CDR3 DNA: TGCAGTGCCGAGGGAGGGGCACGCTACGAGCAGTACTTC

V gene: TRBV10-3
J gene: TRBJ2-1
clone size: many
D gene: NA
CDR3 protein: CAISALNEQFF
CDR3 DNA: TGTGCCATCAGCGCCCTCAATGAGCAGTTCTTC

V gene: TRBV20-1
J gene: TRBJ2-3
clone size: NA
D gene: TRBD2
CDR3 protein: CSAPGGSGGTDTQYF
CDR3 DNA: TGCAGTGCTCCCGGCGGCTCGGGGGGAACAGATACGCAGTATTTT

V gene: TRBV5-1
J gene: TRBJ2-1
clone size: many
D gene: NA
CDR3 protein: CASSLDRAYEQFF
CDR3 DNA: TGCGCCAGCAGCTTGGATCGGGCGTATGAGCAGTTCTTC

V gene: TRBV20-1
J gene: TRBJ2-7
clone size: NA
D gene: NA
CDR3 protein: CSAFPRAGLYEQYF
CDR3 DNA: TGCAGTGCCTTCCCTCGGGCGGGCCTCTACGAGCAGTACTTT

V gene: TRBV29-1
J gene: TRBJ1-3
clone size: NA
D gene: NA
CDR3 protein: CSVEDWASSGNTIYF
CDR3 DNA: TGCAGCGTTGAAGATTGGGCAAGCTCTGGAAACACCATATATTTT

V gene: TRBV20-1
J gene: TRBJ2-5
clone size: many
D gene: TRBD2
CDR3 protein: CSVPRPSGSYFSETQYF
CDR3 DNA: TGCAGTGTCCCGCGACCTAGCGGGAGCTACTTTTCAGAGACCCAGTACTTC

V gene: TRBV4-1
J gene: TRBJ2-3
clone size: NA
D gene: TRBD2
CDR3 protein: CASSQGLAGVLADTQYF
CDR3 DNA: TGCGCCAGCAGCCAGGGACTAGCGGGCGTGTTGGCAGATACGCAGTATTTT

V gene: TRBV7-9
J gene: TRBJ2-5
clone size: NA
D gene: NA
CDR3 protein: CASSSVSTQYF
CDR3 DNA: TGTGCCAGCAGCAGCGTTTCGACCCAGTACTTC

V gene: TRBV20-1
J gene: TRBJ2-2
clone size: many
D gene: TRBD2
CDR3 protein: CSAPTESTSGTGELFF
CDR3 DNA: TGCAGTGCTCCAACCGAATCGACTAGCGGGACCGGGGAGCTGTTTTTT

V gene: TRBV12-3/TRBV12-4
J gene: TRBJ1-4
clone size: NA
D gene: TRBD1
CDR3 protein: CASSDRGQFSTNEKLFF
CDR3 DNA: TGTGCCAGCAGTGACAGGGGCCAATTCTCGACTAATGAAAAACTGTTTTTT

V gene: TRBV5-5
J gene: TRBJ2-3
clone size: few
D gene: TRBD2
CDR3 protein: CASSLVLGGRPDTQYF
CDR3 DNA: TGTGCCAGCAGCTTGGTTCTGGGCGGGAGGCCAGATACGCAGTATTTT

V gene: TRBV20-1
J gene: TRBJ2-5
clone size: few
D gene: TRBD2
CDR3 protein: CSARKPGLEAGTQYF
CDR3 DNA: TGCAGTGCTAGAAAACCGGGACTAGAGGCAGGGACCCAGTACTTC

V gene: TRBV12-3/TRBV12-4
J gene: TRBJ1-6
clone size: many
D gene: TRBD1
CDR3 protein: CASSGRPGQHSPLHF
CDR3 DNA: TGTGCCAGCAGTGGAAGGCCGGGACAGCATTCACCCCTCCACTTT

V gene: TRBV7-9
J gene: TRBJ1-1
clone size: many
D gene: NA
CDR3 protein: CASSPSLAPNTEAFF
CDR3 DNA: TGTGCCAGCAGCCCTAGTTTGGCCCCGAACACTGAAGCTTTCTTT

V gene: TRBV4-1
J gene: TRBJ1-2
clone size: NA
D gene: NA
CDR3 protein: CASSQAPGSGYGYTF
CDR3 DNA: TGCGCCAGCAGCCAAGCCCCAGGGTCGGGCTATGGCTACACCTTC

V gene: TRBV29-1
J gene: TRBJ2-3
clone size: few
D gene: NA
CDR3 protein: CSVVPRTTDTQYF
CDR3 DNA: TGCAGCGTTGTACCGCGAACCACAGATACGCAGTATTTT

V gene: TRBV12-3/TRBV12-4
J gene: TRBJ2-7
clone size: many
D gene: NA
CDR3 protein: CASSFKGAEQYF
CDR3 DNA: TGTGCCAGCAGTTTTAAAGGGGCAGAGCAGTACTTC

V gene: TRBV5-1
J gene: TRBJ1-2
clone size: NA
D gene: NA
CDR3 protein: CASSLRLGIGYGYTF
CDR3 DNA: TGCGCCAGCAGCCTGCGACTGGGGATAGGCTATGGCTACACCTTC

V gene: TRBV28
J gene: TRBJ1-1
clone size: few
D gene: TRBD1
CDR3 protein: CASTRTGWYTEAFF
CDR3 DNA: TGTGCCAGCACCCGGACAGGATGGTATACTGAAGCTTTCTTT

V gene: TRBV12-3/TRBV12-4
J gene: TRBJ2-1
clone size: NA
D gene: NA
CDR3 protein: CASSLGLDGYINEQFF
CDR3 DNA: TGTGCCAGCAGTTTAGGACTAGATGGGTATATCAATGAGCAGTTCTTC

V gene: TRBV5-5
J gene: TRBJ2-1
clone size: NA
D gene: TRBD1
CDR3 protein: CASSFTGTGEYNEQFF
CDR3 DNA: TGTGCCAGCAGCTTTACCGGGACAGGGGAATACAATGAGCAGTTCTTC

V gene: TRBV12-3/TRBV12-4
J gene: TRBJ2-1
clone size: NA
D gene: NA
CDR3 protein: CASSLSIRRGEQFF
CDR3 DNA: TGTGCCAGCAGTTTAAGTATTAGGCGGGGAGAGCAGTTCTTC

V gene: TRBV20-1
J gene: TRBJ2-5
clone size: few
D gene: NA
CDR3 protein: CSASVGGTQETQYF
CDR3 DNA: TGCAGTGCTAGTGTGGGCGGGACCCAAGAGACCCAGTACTTC

V gene: TRBV12-3/TRBV12-4
J gene: TRBJ2-7
clone size: few
D gene: TRBD1
CDR3 protein: CASSSGQGKYHEQYF
CDR3 DNA: TGTGCCAGCAGTTCAGGACAGGGGAAATATCACGAGCAGTACTTC

V gene: TRBV29-1
J gene: TRBJ1-2
clone size: many
D gene: TRBD1
CDR3 protein: CSVPRDRASNYGYTF
CDR3 DNA: TGCAGCGTCCCCAGGGACAGAGCCTCTAACTATGGCTACACCTTC

V gene: TRBV5-1
J gene: TRBJ1-2
clone size: many
D gene: TRBD1
CDR3 protein: CASSLYRGGYTF
CDR3 DNA: TGCGCCAGCAGCTTATACAGGGGTGGCTACACCTTC

V gene: TRBV4-1
J gene: TRBJ2-7
clone size: NA
D gene: NA
CDR3 protein: CASSQGGGETYEQYF
CDR3 DNA: TGCGCCAGCAGCCAAGGGGGTGGAGAAACCTACGAGCAGTACTTC

V gene: TRBV5-5
J gene: TRBJ2-1
clone size: many
D gene: NA
CDR3 protein: CASSLFSRETGTPFF
CDR3 DNA: TGTGCCAGCAGCTTGTTCAGTAGGGAAACCGGGACTCCGTTCTTC

V gene: TRBV5-1
J gene: TRBJ2-2
clone size: few
D gene: NA
CDR3 protein: CASSRDGRSGTGELFF
CDR3 DNA: TGCGCCAGCAGCCGAGATGGACGCTCCGGCACCGGGGAGCTGTTTTTT

V gene: TRBV5-1
J gene: TRBJ2-2
clone size: many
D gene: NA
CDR3 protein: CASSLDRNGGGELFF
CDR3 DNA: TGCGCCAGCAGCTTGGATCGTAACGGTGGCGGGGAGCTGTTTTTT

V gene: TRBV2
J gene: TRBJ2-7
clone size: many
D gene: TRBD1
CDR3 protein: CASRQGYEQYF
CDR3 DNA: TGTGCCAGCAGACAGGGGTACGAGCAGTACTTC

V gene: TRBV5-1
J gene: TRBJ2-3
clone size: few
D gene: TRBD1
CDR3 protein: CASSLEFLQGPVPYF
CDR3 DNA: TGCGCCAGCAGCTTGGAATTTTTACAGGGGCCCGTCCCCTATTTT